The next 17 T cell receptor beta chains were all read from a single sample in a study of tissue T cells after allogeneic stem cell transplantation. Specified time point: mouse harvest day 14 after allogeneic transplant. The graft held 10^6 splenic CD5+ T cells and 10^7 T-cell-depleted bone marrow cells. The assay was immunoSEQ multiplex PCR, and TCRdb's table has in-frame clones only and misses some. In the table there are more than 4,500 clones, 45% of which are singletons. The specimen was gut tissue. The receptors shown here come from a female BALB/c mouse given C57BL/6 T cells with graft-versus-host disease after an allogeneic hematopoietic cell transplant.

A note on this clone: The gene names given are mouse names. The CDR3 end falls 1 residue outside the read, so it is completed with the germline J gene. The V gene is TRBV13-2, the J gene TRBJ1-2; D remains unclear. The germline V and J ends were trimmed by 5 bases and 0 bases, with 5 bases remaining between them. CDR1 is NNHNN and CDR2 is SYGAGS in the germline V gene (reference sequence). The CDR3 sequence is 12 residues long. The CDR3 DNA, read in part, is TGTGCCAGCGGCGCAGCAAACTCCGACTACACC. Protein sequence: CASGAANSDYT. The full CDR3 protein is CASGAANSDYTF.

The sample holds a few counts of this clone. Mouse germline and gene names are used. The CDR3 extends 1 residue past the end of the read, so its final part is completed from the germline J gene. V gene TRBV3 combines with J gene TRBJ1-2; no clear D. The ends were cut back, 2 bases at V and 0 bases at J, with 7 bases in the middle. The length of the CDR3 is 14 residues. Germline assignment: CDR1 SNHLY and CDR2 FYNGKV (reference sequence). The sequenced CDR3 bases are TGTGCCAGCAGCTTAAGGAGGGCAAACTCCGACTACACC. Translation: CASSLRRANSDYT. The CDR3 in full is CASSLRRANSDYTF.

In the case of this clone: Gene and germline names: mouse. The sequence runs out 1 residue before the end of the CDR3; the remainder is reconstructed from the germline J gene. The chain combines TRBV13-3 with TRBJ2-5; 9 nucleotides line up with TRBD1. CDR3 length equals 14 residues. With 4 bases clipped from V and 3 bases from J, the junction kept 3 bases outside the gene matches. The germline gives CDR1 NNHDY, CDR2 SYVADS. The CDR3 DNA, read in part, is TGTGCCAGCAGTATCGACAGGGGGCAAGACACCCAGTAC. This encodes CASSIDRGQDTQY. The full CDR3 protein reads CASSIDRGQDTQYF.

Comments on this clone: Mouse gene names apply. The CDR3 end is not reached by the read, which stops 1 residue before it; the germline J gene fills it in. The chain combines TRBV26 with TRBJ2-5, with 9 bases fitting TRBD1. Germline values: CDR1 KGHPV, CDR2 FQNQEV (reference sequence). CDR3 length: 14 residues. V gave up 4 bases and J gave up 3 bases; unmatched junction bases: 2. The sequenced CDR3 bases are TGTGCCAGCAGTCGCGGACAGGGGCAAGACACCCAGTAC. This sequence encodes CASSRGQGQDTQY. The entire CDR3 sequence reads CASSRGQGQDTQYF.

This clone was seen only a few times. Mouse gene names apply. Sequencing ends 1 residue short of the CDR3 end; the germline J gene provides the rest. Other nucleotide sequences from this sample produce the same CDR3. This rearrangement joins TRBV3 to TRBJ2-7; no definite D call. CDR1 and CDR2 from the germline V gene are SNHLY and FYNGKV (reference sequence). The CDR3 totals 12 residues. V lost 5 bases to trimming and J lost 0 bases, with 5 bases between them. CDR3 DNA (partial): TGTGCCAGCAGCCCAAGCTCCTATGAACAGTAC. This sequence encodes CASSPSSYEQY. The full CDR3 sequence reads CASSPSSYEQYF.

This clone came up a few times. The genes and germline here are from mouse. Read sequence stops 1 residue before the CDR3 end, and the germline J gene provides the missing end. This chain uses TRBV26 with TRBJ1-4; D is unresolved. The germline V and J ends were trimmed by 2 bases and 0 bases, with 4 bases remaining between them. Germline CDR1 and CDR2: KGHPV and FQNQEV (reference sequence). The CDR3 is made up of 14 amino acids. The sequenced part of the CDR3 DNA is TGTGCCAGCAGTCTGACACTTTCCAACGAAAGATTATTT. Amino acids: CASSLTLSNERLF. The whole CDR3 region reads CASSLTLSNERLFF.

Comment on this clone: Here the gene names and germline are mouse. The read comes to an end 1 residue before the CDR3 does, leaving the germline J gene to fill in the end. This chain uses TRBV20 with TRBJ2-5; TRBD1 matches 9 bases. V gave up 5 bases and J gave up 4 bases; unmatched junction bases: 4. The CDR3 has 13 residues. The germline V gene has CDR1 GFQATS and CDR2 STVNSAI. The covered CDR3 bases are TGTGGTGCTCTTACAGGGGGCGAAGACACCCAGTAC. Amino acid sequence: CGALTGGEDTQY. The full CDR3 is CGALTGGEDTQYF.

With regard to this clone: These gene names are mouse names. The read comes to an end 1 residue before the CDR3 does, leaving the germline J gene to fill in the end. V and J are TRBV12-2 and TRBJ2-7, with TRBD2 matching 7 bases. The CDR3 extends over 15 amino acids. The J segment lost 0 bases and the V segment lost 1 base, leaving 5 bases of the junction unmatched. Germline V CDR1 and CDR2: SGHLS, HYDKME. The sequenced part of the CDR3 DNA is TGTGCCAGCTCTCTTCCTGGGGGTAGCTCCTATGAACAGTAC. Encoded protein: CASSLPGGSSYEQY. The whole CDR3 region reads CASSLPGGSSYEQYF.

This clone was recorded a few times. The gene names given are mouse names. The sequence runs out 1 residue before the end of the CDR3; the remainder is reconstructed from the germline J gene. V and J are TRBV23 and TRBJ2-7; the table assigns TRBD2, which was not confirmed against the DNA. This CDR3 region has 14 residues. CDR1 and CDR2 (germline): KGHTA, FQNQQP. Partial CDR3 DNA: TGCTCCAGCAGTCAACGGGACTGGGGATATGAACAGTAC. It encodes CSSSQRDWGYEQY. Given in full, the CDR3 is CSSSQRDWGYEQYF. The full variable domain, its missing parts supplied by reference TRBV23 and TRBJ2-7, is DAAVTQKPRYLIKMKGQEAEMKCIPEKGHTAVFWYQQKQSKELKFLIYFQNQQPLDQIDMVKERFSAVCPSSSLCSLGIRTCEAEDSALYLCSSSQRDWGYEQYFGPGTRLTVL.

As to this clone: Gene names follow the mouse nomenclature. The CDR3 goes on 1 residue after the read ends, and that part is filled in from the germline J gene. The chain links TRBV5 to TRBJ2-3; 9 bases line up with TRBD2. V was pared by 0 bases and J by 2 bases, with 3 bases of the junction left unmatched. In germline, CDR1 is LGHNA, CDR2 YNLKQL (reference sequence). The CDR3 is made up of 16 amino acids. CDR3 sequence: CASSQEWGGFAETLYF. The CDR3 bases that were read are TGTGCCAGCAGCCAAGAATGGGGGGGCTTTGCAGAAACGCTGTAT.

For this clone: Gene labels here are mouse ones. From the germline J gene comes the end of the CDR3, since the read stops 1 residue before it. This chain links TRBV13-2 with TRBJ2-3, with D possibly being TRBD2 (6 bases). CDR1 and CDR2 (germline): NNHNN, SYGAGS (reference sequence). The V end was cut by 3 bases, the J end by 2 bases, with 13 bases between. The CDR3 consists of 15 residues. The CDR3 bases that were read are TGTGCCAGCGGTGGGGGACTCCCTTTTGCAGAAACGCTGTAT. As protein: CASGGGLPFAETLY. The CDR3, in full, reads CASGGGLPFAETLYF.

Comment on this clone: Genes and germline come from the mouse. The DNA ends 1 residue before the CDR3 does, and the rest of the CDR3 is filled in from the germline J gene. V gene TRBV23 combines with J gene TRBJ1-2; the table's D call, TRBD1, has no DNA check behind it. Germline V gene sequence: CDR1 KGHTA, CDR2 FQNQQP. The CDR3 runs 14 residues. The part of the CDR3 DNA that was read is TGCTCCAGCAGTTGGGACAATGCAAACTCCGACTACACC. As protein: CSSSWDNANSDYT. The whole CDR3 is CSSSWDNANSDYTF.

This clone showed up just a few times. Any gene name here is a mouse gene name. The CDR3 goes on 1 residue after the read ends, and that part is filled in from the germline J gene. The chain has TRBV15 and TRBJ2-3; the D call may be TRBD1 or TRBD2 (6 bases each). This CDR3 comprises 13 residues. The germline V and J ends were trimmed by 6 bases and 0 bases, with 7 bases remaining between them. CDR1 and CDR2 from the germline V gene are SGHND and FRSKSL. The sequenced part of the CDR3 DNA is TGTGCCAGCAGAGGGGGGAGTGCAGAAACGCTGTAT. Translating it yields CASRGGSAETLY. The whole CDR3 is CASRGGSAETLYF. Variable domain in full (rest from reference TRBV15 and TRBJ2-3): DAGVTQTPRHEVAEKGQTIILKCEPVSGHNDLFWYRQTKIQGLELLSYFRSKSLMEDGGAFKDRFKAEMLNSSFSTLKIQPTEPKDSAVYLCASRGGSAETLYFGSGTRLTVL.

Comments on this clone: Gene names are mouse gene names. The read falls 1 residue short of the CDR3 end, and the missing part is taken from the germline J gene. The rearrangement links TRBV26 to TRBJ1-1, with D unclear. Between the trimmed V and J ends, which lost 6 bases and 0 bases, there was a span of 8 bases. Germline values: CDR1 KGHPV, CDR2 FQNQEV (reference sequence). This CDR3 is built from 13 residues. The sequenced part of the CDR3 DNA is TGTGCCAGCAGCCGCGGGACAAACACAGAAGTCTTC. It codes for CASSRGTNTEVF. The full CDR3 protein reads CASSRGTNTEVFF.

This clone was seen a few times. Gene and germline names: mouse. CDR3 sequence reads: CASSPGQNTGQLYF. The CDR3 DNA, read in part, is TGTGCCAGCAGCCCGGGACAAAACACCGGGCAGCTCTAC. The chain recombines TRBV26 with TRBJ2-2; D may be TRBD1 (6 bases). The read ends 1 residue before the CDR3 terminus; that terminus is restored from the germline J gene. The germline V gene encodes CDR1 KGHPV and CDR2 FQNQEV (reference sequence). The CDR3 is 14 residues long. V shed 6 bases and J shed 1 base, with 9 bases lying between them.

By sample share, this clone is large. Gene names denote mouse genes. The read stops 1 residue short of the end of the CDR3; the missing end is completed from the germline J gene. The genes are TRBV3 and TRBJ2-3; D gene uncertain. Trimming left V 5 bases short and J 0 bases short, with 6 bases between. CDR3 length: 13 amino acids. CDR1 and CDR2 (germline): SNHLY, FYNGKV (reference sequence). The CDR3: CASSMSSAETLYF. Partial CDR3 DNA: TGTGCCAGCAGCATGAGTAGTGCAGAAACGCTGTAT.

Worth noting for this clone: The germline and genes are mouse ones. Sequencing ends 1 residue short of the CDR3 end; the germline J gene provides the rest. The chain links TRBV5 to TRBJ1-5, with TRBD1 as a possible D gene (6 bases). Germline CDR1 is LGHNA and CDR2 is YNLKQL (reference sequence). Trimming stripped 3 bases from V and 1 base from J, with 10 bases between. The CDR3 spans 15 residues. Partial CDR3 DNA: TGTGCCAGCAGCCAGGGGGCGCCGAACAACCAGGCTCCGCTT. Translating gives CASSQGAPNNQAPL. Given in full, the CDR3 is CASSQGAPNNQAPLF.